These 28 T cell receptor beta chains came from one sample sequenced in a study of CXCR3-negative and CXCR3-positive naive CD8 T cells. The study's findings and limits: When CXCR3-positive naive cells were set against CXCR3-negative naive cells, the former had more hydrophobic TRB CDR3s.

These receptors have no identified antigens. Libraries of TRB cDNA were made by 5' RACE and carried UMIs. TCRdb reprocessed the 5' RACE reads, with one entry per CDR3 protein and no DNA. This sample's table reports 150,000 to 160,000 distinct CDR3 sequences. What was sequenced was naive CXCR3+ CD8+ T cells from blood. As to subset: CD45RO-CCR7+CD27+CD95- naive CD8+ T cells expressing CXCR3 (TNR3+). These TCRs come from a human donor in good health. Some clones in this sample may be carry-over from other donors' samples.

The chain couples TRBV6-5 to TRBJ2-1; TCRdb returns TRBD1, unconfirmable since there is no DNA. From germline, CDR1 is MNHEY and CDR2 SVGAGI. CDR3 size: 13 residues. The CDR3 is CASSFLEEGKQFF.

The chain links TRBV28 to TRBJ2-3; as DNA is missing, the TRBD1 call by TCRdb cannot be tested. Germline values: CDR1 MDHEN, CDR2 SYDVKM. The CDR3 extends over 15 amino acids. The CDR3 spells CASSPHINRGDTQYF. The variable domain in full, with the rest retrieved from reference TRBV28 and TRBJ2-3, is DVKVTQSSRYLVKRTGEKVFLECVQDMDHENMFWYRQDPGLGLRLIYFSYDVKMKEKGDIPEGYSVSREKKERFSLILESASTNQTSMYLCASSPHINRGDTQYFGPGTRLTVL.

This sequence joins TRBV20-1 and TRBJ2-7; TCRdb picks TRBD2, but there is no DNA to check that call. CDR1 is DFQATT and CDR2 is SNEGSKA in the germline V gene (reference sequence). This CDR3 region has 16 residues. The CDR3 spells CSARGVLAGGSYEQYF.

The CDR3 is CASTPVGGQQYF. The rearrangement joins TRBV28 to TRBJ2-7; there is no DNA to check the TCRdb D call of TRBD1. Per germline, CDR1 MDHEN and CDR2 SYDVKM. The CDR3 is 12 residues long.

The V gene is TRBV7-9, the J gene TRBJ2-7; the D call from TCRdb, TRBD2, cannot be confirmed without DNA. The germline gives CDR1 SEHNR, CDR2 FQNEAQ (reference sequence). This CDR3 region has 17 residues. The CDR3: CASSIRTSGIVRSEQYF.

The chain has TRBV7-9 and TRBJ1-2; the D gene TCRdb calls, TRBD1, cannot be checked with no DNA. In germline, CDR1 is SEHNR, CDR2 FQNEAQ (reference sequence). The CDR3 consists of 17 residues. Here the CDR3 reads CASSIGTGVLGHYGYTF.

This sequence joins TRBV28 and TRBJ2-5; TCRdb proposes TRBD2, but this gene call is untestable without DNA. The germline CDR1 and CDR2 sequences are MDHEN and SYDVKM. The CDR3 loop spans 14 amino acids. CDR3 amino acids: CASRPLWYQETQYF.

The chain couples TRBV29-1 to TRBJ1-2; as DNA is missing, the TRBD1 call by TCRdb cannot be tested. The CDR3 is made up of 13 amino acids. Germline V lookup: CDR1 SQVTM, CDR2 ANQGSEA. Here the CDR3 reads CSVELGAGHGYTF.

The chain joins TRBV7-6 to TRBJ2-7. The CDR3 loop spans 15 amino acids. Germline CDR1 is SGHVS and CDR2 is FNYEAQ. CDR3 residues: CASSANPGGYYEQYF.

The V gene is TRBV20-1, the J gene TRBJ2-7; TCRdb's D call of TRBD1 is untestable without DNA. The germline V gene encodes CDR1 DFQATT and CDR2 SNEGSKA (reference sequence). This CDR3 is built from 15 residues. CDR3 protein: CSARATSWAGYEQYF.

This rearrangement joins TRBV7-9 to TRBJ2-3. The CDR3 is made up of 16 amino acids. Germline lookup yields CDR1 SEHNR and CDR2 FQNEAQ (reference sequence). CDR3 residues: CASSNRRGSSTDTQYF.

The chain employs TRBV28 and TRBJ2-7. Germline V gene sequence: CDR1 MDHEN, CDR2 SYDVKM. CDR3 size: 16 residues. CDR3 residues: CASSLTVDRSPYEQYF.

The genes are TRBV7-8 and TRBJ2-3. Looked up from germline, CDR1 is SGHVS and CDR2 is FQNEAQ. CDR3 length: 11 amino acids. This CDR3 reads CASSLRGTQYF.

J is TRBJ2-5 and V is TRBV4-1; TCRdb designates TRBD2, a call that cannot be tested without DNA. CDR3 length equals 17 residues. The germline V gene encodes CDR1 MGHRA and CDR2 YSYEKL. CDR3: CASSQNQRGVDQETQYF.

Here the CDR3 reads CASSSDRGHSNQPQHF. The chain has TRBV7-8 and TRBJ1-5; TCRdb indicates TRBD1, and absent DNA this call remains unverified. This CDR3 has 16 residues. Germline values: CDR1 SGHVS, CDR2 FQNEAQ.

CDR3 amino acids: CASSQGTGGAGKTEAFF. The chain combines TRBV4-1 with TRBJ1-1; TCRdb's D call of TRBD1 is untestable without DNA. CDR3 size: 17 residues. In germline, CDR1 is MGHRA, CDR2 YSYEKL.

The chain carries TRBV30 and TRBJ1-1. This CDR3 is 11 amino acids long. Germline loops: CDR1 GTSNPN, CDR2 SVGIG (reference sequence). CDR3: CAWGLEREAFF.

V usage is TRBV27 and J usage is TRBJ2-1; the TCRdb call, TRBD2, lacks DNA for checking. This CDR3 contains 17 residues. Per the germline V gene, CDR1 is MNHEY and CDR2 is SMNVEV (reference sequence). CDR3 sequence reads: CASSPSRGLAGLNEQFF.

The chain employs TRBV6-5 and TRBJ2-2; TCRdb's D call of TRBD2 is untestable without DNA. The CDR3 spans 20 residues. Germline V CDR1 and CDR2: MNHEY, SVGAGI. The CDR3 is CASSPRGQGTSGRESGELFF.

The rearrangement links TRBV12-3 or TRBV12-4 to TRBJ2-4; TCRdb reports TRBD1, a call that lacks DNA to check it against. CDR3 length: 11 residues. CDR3 residues: CASSPAGVLHF.

The V and J genes are TRBV28 and TRBJ2-3; TCRdb's assignment of TRBD1 cannot be checked, as there is no DNA. This CDR3 region has 15 residues. Germline-derived CDR1 and CDR2 are MDHEN and SYDVKM. The CDR3 spells CASSFQQGGTDTQYF.

This rearrangement joins TRBV29-1 to TRBJ2-5; TCRdb's D call of TRBD1 is untestable without DNA. Germline loops: CDR1 SQVTM, CDR2 ANQGSEA. There are 14 residues in the CDR3. This CDR3 reads CSVESRDGGETQYF.

The J gene is TRBJ1-1, the V gene TRBV9. The CDR3 is made up of 13 amino acids. The germline CDR1 and CDR2 sequences are SGDLS and YYNGEE. The CDR3 sequence is CASSVDVNTEAFF.

The V gene is TRBV7-3, the J gene TRBJ2-1; TCRdb returns TRBD2, unconfirmable since there is no DNA. CDR1 and CDR2 from the germline V gene are SGHTA and FQGTGA. This CDR3 is 15 amino acids long. This CDR3 is CASSQLAGLYNEQFF.

The V and J genes are TRBV20-1 and TRBJ2-5; TCRdb lists TRBD2, though no DNA is available to test this call. This CDR3 spans 12 amino acids. In germline, CDR1 is DFQATT, CDR2 SNEGSKA (reference sequence). The CDR3 loop reads CSAREAGETQYF.

The rearrangement uses TRBV5-4 and TRBJ2-7; there is no DNA to check the TCRdb D call of TRBD1. The CDR3 is 15 residues long. Germline CDR1 and CDR2: SGHNT and YYREEE (reference sequence). The CDR3 protein is CASSLVGASYYEQYF.

The V call is TRBV20-1, the J call TRBJ2-7; TCRdb names TRBD1, which stays unverified in the absence of DNA. Looked up from germline, CDR1 is DFQATT and CDR2 is SNEGSKA (reference sequence). This CDR3 is built from 14 residues. The CDR3 spells CSASGGGDLDEQYF.

The rearrangement links TRBV20-1 to TRBJ1-5. CDR1 is DFQATT and CDR2 is SNEGSKA in the germline V gene (reference sequence). This CDR3 has 14 amino acids. This CDR3 is CSARDDLSNQPQHF.